The TCR beta chain under discussion was sequenced for a study of chemoradiotherapy in HPV16-positive cancers. For the study at large: Functional T-cell assays on two HPV16-positive patients' cells defined candidate HPV-specific clones and common TCR motifs.

The CDR3 contains 12 residues. Trimming removed 5 bases at V and 9 bases at J, with 10 bases between. The germline V gene encodes CDR1 MNHNS and CDR2 SASEGT. Assay: immunoSEQ multiplex PCR; the TCRdb copy retains only in-frame clones and omits some. The sample has several thousand clones; 85% to 90% are singletons. Over chemoradiotherapy, repertoires were sampled more than once. This clonotype was sampled from a human donor with HPV-associated anogenital cancer. The material was obtained from a patient who underwent chemoradiotherapy. The V and J genes are TRBV6-1 and TRBJ2-2; no reliable D call. Written as DNA, the CDR3 is TGTGCCAGCAGTATGAGCGTGAGGGAGCTGTTTTTT. Encoded protein: CASSMSVRELFF.